This T cell receptor beta chain was retrieved from a study of blood T cell repertoires in COVID-19. Looking at the study overall: The study drew acute and convalescent COVID-19 samples from the United States, Italy and Spain. Sources were T cells, B-cell-depleted T cells, or PBMCs; the material itself was cDNA or gDNA.

Authors' data handling: From reference gene primer amplification, estimates of nucleated cell counts were derived. Sequenced by immunoSEQ multiplex PCR; TCRdb stores in-frame clones only, minus some. V and J calls and clone size are given by that table; D and trimming were obtained from the DNA. The table lists 250,000 to 300,000 clones, approximately 77% of them singletons. The CDR3 has 15 amino acids. The germline V gene has CDR1 SGDLS and CDR2 YYNGEE. Trimming cost V 4 bases and J 7 bases; bases outside gene matches: 5. Material: peripheral blood. The TCR comes from a woman younger than 35 with acute or convalescent COVID-19. The chain links TRBV9 to TRBJ2-1, with 13 bases fitting TRBD2. This CDR3 reads CASSPRTSGSNEQFF. The DNA of the CDR3 is TGTGCCAGCAGCCCCCGGACTAGCGGGAGTAATGAGCAGTTCTTC.